The entry below gives a single T cell receptor (beta chain) sequence along with its context. The junction departs from germline at one end; a sequencing error may be responsible. This sample stems from a study of technical replicates of blood from several donors. The CDR3 is made up of 14 amino acids. CDR1 and CDR2 from the germline V gene are MGHRA and YSYEKL. Clones were read by immunoSEQ multiplex PCR, and TCRdb kept only the in-frame ones, dropping some. The top ten clones hold about 0.26% of a sample with around 80,000 clones, roughly nine tenths of them seen once. This chain uses TRBV4-1 with TRBJ2-7; 7 bases match TRBD1. The clonotype comes from a human donor in good health. Specimen: T cells isolated from PBMCs. The CDR3 region has the DNA TGCGCCAGCAGCCCGAGACAGGGAGCTCACGAACAGTACTTC. Translating it yields CASSPRQGAHEQYF.